These T cell receptor beta chains were read from a single sample in a study of cytomegalovirus exposure and HLA in healthy donors. The protocol was immunoSEQ multiplex PCR, while the TCRdb copy is restricted to in-frame clones and leaves out a portion. Of about 110,000 clones listed, 55% to 70% were seen once; the top ten hold roughly 2.2%. Material: PBMCs. The receptor source for this set is a woman between 25 and 40 years old in good health and CMV-seronegative. The CDR3 runs from the conserved cysteine through the conserved F or W. The order of the fields is D gene, V gene, clone size, J gene, CDR3 DNA, CDR3 protein. A D gene is named only where the DNA matches it firmly. Rows may omit the clone size; those that give it use once, few, many or a size class.

TRBD1	TRBV6-1	.	TRBJ2-7	TGTGCCAGCACAAGGACAGGGACCTACGAGCAGTACTTC	CASTRTGTYEQYF
TRBD2	TRBV6-4	.	TRBJ2-2	TGTGCCAGCAGTAGGACTAGCGGGAGTGGGACCGGGGAGCTGTTTTTT	CASSRTSGSGTGELFF
.	TRBV10-3	.	TRBJ2-3	TGTGCCATCAATCGGGAGAGCATGGCAGATACGCAGTATTTT	CAINRESMADTQYF
TRBD1	TRBV28	.	TRBJ1-2	TGTGCCAGCAGTTTACAGGGGGCGGGAGGCTACACCTTC	CASSLQGAGGYTF
TRBD2	TRBV7-2	.	TRBJ2-5	TGTGCCAGCAGCTTACTAGCGGGGGTCCAAGAGACCCAGTACTTC	CASSLLAGVQETQYF
TRBD2	TRBV19	.	TRBJ2-1	TGTGCCTGTGAGGGGAGGGCTTCTTATGAGCAGTTCTTC	CACEGRASYEQFF
TRBD1	TRBV5-1	few	TRBJ1-2	TGCGCCAGCAGCTTGTGGACAGGGAACTATGGCTACACCTTC	CASSLWTGNYGYTF
.	TRBV6-1	few	TRBJ2-7	TGTGCCAGTGAGAGCTACGAGCAGTACTTC	CASESYEQYF
.	TRBV13	.	TRBJ2-1	TGTGCCAGCAGCTTAGGCCGATCGGAGGACCCCTACAATGAGCAGTTCTTC	CASSLGRSEDPYNEQFF
.	TRBV19	few	TRBJ1-3	TGTGCCAGTAGTATACAGGGCCCTGGAAACACCATATATTTT	CASSIQGPGNTIYF
TRBD2	TRBV2	few	TRBJ2-2	TGTGCCAGCAGTGATCCCCTGGCGGGAGAGACCACCGGGGAGCTGTTTTTT	CASSDPLAGETTGELFF
.	TRBV7-9	few	TRBJ2-2	TGTGCCAGCAGCTTAGGTGGCGGCGAAGGGGCCGGGGAGCTGTTTTTT	CASSLGGGEGAGELFF
TRBD1	TRBV11-1	few	TRBJ1-2	TGTGCCAGCAGCCCAAGACCTGACAGGGCTGGGGGCTACACCTTC	CASSPRPDRAGGYTF
.	TRBV7-7	.	TRBJ2-2	TGTGCTAGCAGCTTAGTAGGGGGACACCAGAGAGACACCGGGGAGCTGTTTTTT	CASSLVGGHQRDTGELFF
TRBD1	TRBV6-6	.	TRBJ2-3	TGTGCCAGCAGTCCCCGAGGGACAGGGGGCTATGATACGCAGTATTTT	CASSPRGTGGYDTQYF
TRBD2	TRBV6-6	few	TRBJ2-1	TGTGCCAGCGAACGGGAGGGCCGCTTCCACAATGAGCAGTTCTTC	CASEREGRFHNEQFF
TRBD1	TRBV28	few	TRBJ2-7	TGTGCCAGCAGTACCGGACAGGGAGGAATCTACGAGCAGTACTTC	CASSTGQGGIYEQYF
.	TRBV5-1	.	TRBJ2-3	TGCGCCAGCAGCTTGTCCCAGACACGGGGTACGCAGTATTTT	CASSLSQTRGTQYF
.	TRBV28	.	TRBJ1-1	TGTGCCAGCAGTTTACGGGAGAGTGAAGCTTTCTTT	CASSLRESEAFF
.	TRBV27	few	TRBJ2-7	TGTGCCAGCAGGCTCCTAGGGAGCTCCTACGAGCAGTACTTC	CASRLLGSSYEQYF
TRBD1	TRBV27	once	TRBJ1-1	TGTGCCAGCAGGCTAAGGGGGACAGGGCGTGAAGCTTTCTTT	CASRLRGTGREAFF
TRBD2	TRBV5-6	few	TRBJ2-7	TGTGCCAGCAGCCGGGGACTAGCGGAGTCCTACGAGCAGTACTTC	CASSRGLAESYEQYF
TRBD2	TRBV9	.	TRBJ2-3	TGTGCCAGCAGCGTACTAGGACTAGTTCCTAGCACAGATACGCAGTATTTT	CASSVLGLVPSTDTQYF
.	TRBV5-8	.	TRBJ1-2	TGTGCCAGCAGCCCGAGGGACTACCATGGCTACACCTTC	CASSPRDYHGYTF
.	TRBV9	few	TRBJ2-3	TGTGCCAGCAGCCCCGACGGAGTAACAGATACGCAGTATTTT	CASSPDGVTDTQYF
.	TRBV6-1	few	TRBJ1-3	TGTGCCAGCAGTGAACAGACAGACTCTGGAAACACCATATATTTT	CASSEQTDSGNTIYF
TRBD1	TRBV29-1	.	TRBJ2-5	TGCAGCGTGGACAGGAGATGGGGACAAGAGACCCAGTACTTC	CSVDRRWGQETQYF
.	TRBV7-9	.	TRBJ1-5	TGTGCCAGCAGTGGGGGGAATCAGCCCCAGCATTTT	CASSGGNQPQHF
.	TRBV2	few	TRBJ1-1	TGTGCCAGCAGTCAACAGTACACTGAAGCTTTCTTT	CASSQQYTEAFF
.	TRBV6-4	.	TRBJ2-6	TGTGCCAGCAGTGACAGAGATGGTCCATCCGGGGCCAACGTCCTGACTTTC	CASSDRDGPSGANVLTF
.	TRBV6-1	.	TRBJ2-3	TGTGCCAGCAGGGACAGCCTGGGCACAGATACGCAGTATTTT	CASRDSLGTDTQYF
TRBD2	TRBV6-1	.	TRBJ2-7	TGTGCCAGCAGCGAAGGGACTAGCAACGAGCAGTACTTC	CASSEGTSNEQYF
.	TRBV6-5	.	TRBJ1-1	TGTGCCAGCAGTTACTCCCGGGGCACTGAAGCTTTCTTT	CASSYSRGTEAFF
.	TRBV19	few	TRBJ2-2	TGTGCCAGTAGTATTGGGCCGTACACCGGGGAGCTGTTTTTT	CASSIGPYTGELFF
TRBD1	TRBV5-1	.	TRBJ1-1	TGCGCCAGCGGTCCGACAGGGGAGGACACTGAAGCTTTCTTT	CASGPTGEDTEAFF
TRBD2	TRBV11-3	.	TRBJ2-1	TGTGCCAGCAGCGAACATAGCGGGAGGGCCGTTGAGCAGTTCTTC	CASSEHSGRAVEQFF
TRBD1	TRBV27	.	TRBJ2-7	TGTGCCAGCAGCCCGGGACAGGGATACGAGCAGTACTTC	CASSPGQGYEQYF
.	TRBV9	.	TRBJ2-2	TGTGCCAGCAGCGTGGCGGGGTCGGGGACCGGGGAGCTGTTTTTT	CASSVAGSGTGELFF
TRBD2	TRBV19	.	TRBJ2-2	TGTGCCAGTAGAAGTGGGAGGGCCGGGGAGCTGTTTTTT	CASRSGRAGELFF
.	TRBV18	.	TRBJ1-1	TGTGCCAGCTTACGAGGTCTGAACACTGAAGCTTTCTTT	CASLRGLNTEAFF
TRBD1	TRBV11-2	.	TRBJ2-5	TGTGCCAGCAGCTTGGGACAGGGCCAAGAGACCCAGTACTTC	CASSLGQGQETQYF
TRBD2	TRBV29-1	.	TRBJ2-3	TGCAGCGTTGAAGTTAGCGGGAGTATTGTGAGGACAGATACGCAGTATTTT	CSVEVSGSIVRTDTQYF
.	TRBV11-2	.	TRBJ2-7	TGTGCCAGCACCACCTCGGGGATAGCTCCTCCCTACGAGCAGTACTTC	CASTTSGIAPPYEQYF
.	TRBV9	.	TRBJ2-1	TGTGCCAGCAGCGTAGCCGCCAGCTCCTACAATGAGCAGTTCTTC	CASSVAASSYNEQFF
.	TRBV13	.	TRBJ1-1	TGTGCCAGCAGCTCCTCAGGGGCCACTGAAGCTTTCTTT	CASSSSGATEAFF
TRBD1	TRBV28	once	TRBJ1-1	TGTGCCAGCAGTGAAGACAGGGGCGGTACTGAAGCTTTCTTT	CASSEDRGGTEAFF
TRBD1	TRBV23-1	.	TRBJ2-5	TGCGCCAGCAGTCAACCGGGGCGGGACAGGATCGGCGAGACCCAGTACTTC	CASSQPGRDRIGETQYF
.	TRBV15	few	TRBJ2-3	TGTGCCACCAGCAGTCCAGGGGGGCCAGATACGCAGTATTTT	CATSSPGGPDTQYF
TRBD1	TRBV5-1	.	TRBJ2-7	TGCGCCAGCAGCCACGGGACAGGGAGCTACGAGCAGTACTTC	CASSHGTGSYEQYF
.	TRBV10-3	.	TRBJ1-4	TGTGCCATCAGTGAGTCGGAGGGGGGGGATGAAAAACTGTTTTTT	CAISESEGGDEKLFF
TRBD2	TRBV11-2	few	TRBJ2-2	TGTGCCAGCAGATTAGCGGGAGTTGGCACCGGGGAGCTGTTTTTT	CASRLAGVGTGELFF
.	TRBV7-9	.	TRBJ2-5	TGTGCCAGCAGCCTGGGTGACAGGCTCCAAGAGACCCAGTACTTC	CASSLGDRLQETQYF
.	TRBV28	.	TRBJ2-3	TGTGCCAGCAGTTTAAATGCGGATACGCAGTATTTT	CASSLNADTQYF
TRBD2	TRBV14	.	TRBJ2-3	TGTGCCAGCAGCCGGGCGGGAGTGCAGTATTTT	CASSRAGVQYF
TRBD2	TRBV5-6	.	TRBJ2-7	TGTGCCAGCAGCCGAGGGACTAGCGGCTACGAGCAGTACTTC	CASSRGTSGYEQYF
.	TRBV13	.	TRBJ2-5	TGTGCCAGCAGCTTAGCTGAGACCCAGTACTTC	CASSLAETQYF
.	TRBV5-6	.	TRBJ2-7	TGTGCCAGCAGTGCAGAGGGCTTAAGGGACGAGCAGTACTTC	CASSAEGLRDEQYF
.	TRBV7-3	.	TRBJ2-3	TGTGCCAGCAGCAACCTGGGGCAGGACACAGATACGCAGTATTTT	CASSNLGQDTDTQYF
TRBD2	TRBV4-1	.	TRBJ2-7	TGCGCCAGCAGCCACAGGGGACTAGCGGGAAAGACCTACGAGCAGTACTTC	CASSHRGLAGKTYEQYF
.	TRBV11-2	.	TRBJ1-1	TGTGCCAGCAGCCCCACCCTGGCAGCTGAAGCTTTCTTT	CASSPTLAAEAFF